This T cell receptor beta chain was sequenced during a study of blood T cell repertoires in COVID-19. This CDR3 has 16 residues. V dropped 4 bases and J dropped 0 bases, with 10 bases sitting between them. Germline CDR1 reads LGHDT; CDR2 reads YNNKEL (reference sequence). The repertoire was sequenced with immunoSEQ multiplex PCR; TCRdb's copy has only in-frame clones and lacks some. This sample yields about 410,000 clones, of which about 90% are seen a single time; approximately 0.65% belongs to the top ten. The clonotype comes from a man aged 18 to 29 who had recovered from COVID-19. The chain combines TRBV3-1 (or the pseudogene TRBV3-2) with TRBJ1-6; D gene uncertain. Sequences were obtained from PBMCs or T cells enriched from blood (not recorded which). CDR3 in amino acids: CASSPRGGSYNSPLHF. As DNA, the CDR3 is TGTGCCAGCAGCCCCCGGGGAGGCTCCTATAATTCACCCCTCCACTTT.